The rows below give T cell receptor beta chains drawn from one sample of a study of beta chain features in type 1 diabetes. Clones were read by immunoSEQ multiplex PCR, and TCRdb kept only the in-frame ones, dropping some. The table has 160,000 or so clones, about 9% seen once. Sequencing used central memory CD4+ T cells from blood. All receptors derive from a woman in her twenties or thirties with type 1 diabetes. The CDR3 runs from the conserved cysteine through the conserved F or W. The order of the fields is clone size, V gene, D gene, J gene, CDR3 DNA, CDR3 protein. A D gene is named only where the DNA matches it firmly. Size is stated for part of the rows, as once, few or many counts, or as a class when the clone is expanded.

>many|TRBV2|TRBD1|TRBJ1-2
TGTGCCAGCATGGACAGGGACTTCGGCTACACCTTC
CASMDRDFGYTF
>few|TRBV5-1|-|TRBJ2-7
TGCGCCAGCAGCGGTGACAACTCCTACGAGCAGTACTTC
CASSGDNSYEQYF
>few|TRBV18|TRBD1|TRBJ2-1
TGTGCCAGCTCACCCAGAGCCGGGACAGGGTCTGAAGAGTTCTTC
CASSPRAGTGSEEFF
>-|TRBV6-6|TRBD1|TRBJ1-4
TGTGCCAGCATTCCGGGACAGGGACAGGAAAAACTGTTTTTT
CASIPGQGQEKLFF
>-|TRBV6-5|-|TRBJ2-3
TGTGCCGCTCGGACAGTTTACACAGATACGCAGTATTTT
CAARTVYTDTQYF
>few|TRBV4-2|TRBD2|TRBJ2-4
TGTGCCAGCAGCCAAGATCCTAGCGGCGAAAACATTCAGTACTTC
CASSQDPSGENIQYF
>-|TRBV7-8|TRBD1|TRBJ2-3
TGTGCCAGCAGCTTAGGAGGACAGGGAAACACAGATACGCAGTATTTT
CASSLGGQGNTDTQYF
>-|TRBV30|-|TRBJ2-1
TGTGCCTGGAGAGGGGACTTCCTGAAGGAGTTCTTC
CAWRGDFLKEFF
>-|TRBV7-3|TRBD1|TRBJ2-3
TGTGCCAGCGCAGGCCAGGGGGAGGATACGCAGTATTTT
CASAGQGEDTQYF
>few|TRBV30|-|TRBJ1-1
TGTGCCTGGAGTAAGCTCATGAACACTGAAGCTTTCTTT
CAWSKLMNTEAFF
>few|TRBV6-6|-|TRBJ1-1
TGTGCCAGCAGTCTTCCGCGGGGTATCACTGAAGCTTTCTTT
CASSLPRGITEAFF
>few|TRBV12-2|-|TRBJ2-1
TGTGCAAGTCGCCTTACGAGTAGCGGGAGCTCCTACAATGAGCAGTTCTTC
CASRLTSSGSSYNEQFF
>few|TRBV2|-|TRBJ1-2
TGTGCCAGCAGCCCGCGAACCTTC
CASSPRTF
>-|TRBV5-1|-|TRBJ2-2
TGCGCCAGCAGCTTGGAAGCGAACGGGGAGCTGTTTTTT
CASSLEANGELFF
>-|TRBV4-1|-|TRBJ1-2
TGCGCCAGCAGCCAAGAAACATCCCCCTACTATGGCTACACCTTC
CASSQETSPYYGYTF
>many|TRBV4-1|TRBD2|TRBJ2-1
TGCGCCAGCACCAATCCGACTAGCGGGAGGGGCCAATCCTCCAATGAGCAGTTCTTC
CASTNPTSGRGQSSNEQFF
>-|TRBV27|-|TRBJ1-1
TGTGCCAGCAGTTTATTGGAGGGAGATGAAGCTTTCTTT
CASSLLEGDEAFF
>-|TRBV27|TRBD1|TRBJ2-2
TGTGCCAGCAGTTTCGGGACAGGGGAGCGGGAGCTGTTTTTT
CASSFGTGERELFF